Each of the 26 T cell receptor beta chains below was sequenced from the same sample in a study of early T cells in non-severe SARS-CoV-2 infection. TCRdb called the 5' RACE reads again in MiXCR, with one record for every CDR3 protein. The sample records around 100,000 distinct CDR3 sequences, about 15% being singletons. The sample consisted of whole blood. The receptors were gathered from an adult who was a healthcare worker with PCR-confirmed SARS-CoV-2 infection or an uninfected control (not recorded which).

This chain joins TRBV27 and TRBJ2-3; 10 positions match TRBD2. With V trimmed by 2 bases and J by 0 bases, 5 bases remained unmatched. Per the germline V gene, CDR1 is MNHEY and CDR2 is SMNVEV (reference sequence). CDR3 size: 17 residues. The CDR3 region is CASSLGTSVYSTDTQYF. For the CDR3, the DNA is TGTGCCAGCAGTTTAGGGACTAGCGTATACAGCACAGATACGCAGTATTTT.

V and J are TRBV6-2 or TRBV6-3 and TRBJ2-1; D remains ambiguous. Germline CDR1 MNHEY, CDR2 SVGEGT. CDR3 size: 12 residues. V lost 0 bases, J lost 10 bases, and 7 bases lay in between. The DNA for the CDR3 is TGTGCCAGCAGTTACTCGATACAGGAGCAGTTCTTC. Its protein product is CASSYSIQEQFF.

This clonotype was detected only a few times. The chain joins TRBV7-9 to TRBJ2-7; TRBD2 is a possible D gene (5 bases). The V gene's germline CDR1 is SEHNR and CDR2 FQNEAQ (reference sequence). The CDR3 has 16 amino acids. Trimming took 0 bases from V and 6 from J, leaving 18 bases between them. This CDR3 is CASSLAFVGEFSEQYF. As DNA, the CDR3 is TGTGCCAGCAGCTTAGCGTTCGTCGGGGAGTTCAGCGAGCAGTACTTC.

The DNA of the CDR3 is TGTGCCAGCAGCGGACCGGGATGGAATAATGAGCAGTTCTTC. This encodes CASSGPGWNNEQFF. The chain is built from TRBV9 and TRBJ2-1; D possibly corresponds to TRBD2 (5 bases). V was shortened by 3 bases and J by 7 bases, with 14 bases between the two germline ends. Per the germline V gene, CDR1 is SGDLS and CDR2 is YYNGEE. CDR3 length equals 14 residues.

V gene TRBV7-9 combines with J gene TRBJ2-7, with 11 positions matching TRBD1. This CDR3 spans 15 amino acids. V was clipped by 6 bases and J by 3 bases; unmatched bases: 7. Germline V lookup: CDR1 SEHNR, CDR2 FQNEAQ (reference sequence). CDR3 region: CASRRGTGGIYEQYF. The CDR3 bases are TGTGCCAGCAGACGTGGGACAGGGGGAATCTACGAGCAGTACTTC.

This rearrangement joins TRBV2 to TRBJ2-1; possibly TRBD1 for D (7 bases). CDR3 length: 14 residues. Germline-derived CDR1 and CDR2 are SNHLY and FYNNEI. Trimming took off 6 bases at V and 3 bases at J, with 12 bases between the two ends. The CDR3 nucleotides read TGTGCCAGCAGGGAGGGGGACAGCTACAATGAGCAGTTCTTC. Translation gives CASREGDSYNEQFF. Together with reference TRBV2 and TRBJ2-1, the CDR3 gives the full variable domain: EPEVTQTPSHQVTQMGQEVILRCVPISNHLYFYWYRQILGQKVEFLVSFYNNEISEKSEIFDDQFSVERPDGSNFTLKIRSTKLEDSAMYFCASREGDSYNEQFFGPGTRLTVL.

This clonotype was observed a handful of times. V is TRBV28 and J is TRBJ1-2; a possible D gene is TRBD1 (5 bases). Between the trimmed V and J ends, which lost 5 bases and 8 bases, there was a span of 18 bases. Germline CDR1 reads MDHEN; CDR2 reads SYDVKM. The CDR3 has 14 amino acids. CDR3 DNA sequence: TGTGCCAGCAGTATCCGTTCAGGGCAGCGGGGCTACACCTTC. Protein: CASSIRSGQRGYTF.

On this clonotype: An end of the junction does not agree with germline; a read error may underlie this. The CDR3 loop reads CASSSLSGFQISAF. The CDR3 nucleotides read TGTGCCAGCAGCTCTCTATCTGGCTTTCAGATTAGTGCCTTC. This chain connects TRBV11-2 to TRBJ1-2; D gene uncertain. The CDR3 totals 14 residues. CDR1 SGHAT and CDR2 FQNNGV come from the germline V gene.

The rearrangement links TRBV10-3 to TRBJ1-2, with D uncertain. CDR1 and CDR2 (germline): ENHRY, SYGVKD. The CDR3 is 12 residues long. The V and J ends lost 1 base and 6 bases respectively, with 6 bases between them. The CDR3 DNA follows: TGTGCCATCAGTGAGTTGGAGGATGGCTACACCTTC. This gives the protein CAISELEDGYTF.

The chain recombines TRBV19 with TRBJ2-7; 8 bases fit TRBD1. Germline CDR1 LNHDA, CDR2 SQIVND (reference sequence). This CDR3 contains 12 residues. The J segment lost 1 base and the V segment lost 8 bases, leaving 1 base of the junction unmatched. The CDR3 region has the DNA TGTGCCAGTGGACAGGGATCCTACGAGCAGTACTTC. Protein product: CASGQGSYEQYF. Full variable domain (missing parts from reference TRBV19 and TRBJ2-7): DGGITQSPKYLFRKEGQNVTLSCEQNLNHDAMYWYRQDPGQGLRLIYYSQIVNDFQKGDIAEGYSVSREKKESFPLTVTSAQKNPTAFYLCASGQGSYEQYFGPGTRLTVT.

This clonotype was found a few times. V gene TRBV6-2 or TRBV6-3 combines with J gene TRBJ2-7; D not resolved. V lost 0 bases and J lost 6, with 12 bases in between. This CDR3 spans 14 amino acids. Germline values: CDR1 MNHEY, CDR2 SVGEGT. The CDR3 reads CASSYSMATGEQYF. The CDR3 bases are TGTGCCAGCAGTTACTCGATGGCCACGGGCGAGCAGTACTTC.

This rearrangement joins TRBV6-5 to TRBJ2-4; D may be TRBD1 (6 bases). Germline assignment: CDR1 MNHEY and CDR2 SVGAGI. The CDR3 spans 15 residues. The V gene lost 7 bases and the J gene lost 2 bases, with 15 bases spanning the gap. In nucleotides, the CDR3 is TGTGCCAGCACTCAAAGACAGGCAACCAAAAACATTCAGTACTTC. Translated, it gives CASTQRQATKNIQYF.

In its sample, this clonotype was seen a few times. The rearrangement joins TRBV6-1 to TRBJ2-7; D possibly corresponds to TRBD2 (6 bases). Per the germline V gene, CDR1 is MNHNS and CDR2 is SASEGT. The CDR3 has 16 amino acids. The V end lost 1 base, the J end lost 0 bases, and 13 bases lay between the germline ends. CDR3 nucleotide sequence: TGTGCCAGCAGTGAAGACGGGGGTGGACCCTCCTACGAGCAGTACTTC. Protein product: CASSEDGGGPSYEQYF.

This clonotype came up a few times. This sequence joins TRBV12-3 or TRBV12-4 and TRBJ2-7, with unresolved D. The CDR3 runs 11 residues. V was shortened by 6 bases and J by 3 bases, with 6 bases between the two germline ends. CDR3 residues: CASRWNYEQYF. The DNA of the CDR3 is TGTGCCAGCAGGTGGAACTACGAGCAGTACTTC.

The count of this clonotype is one. As DNA, the CDR3 is TGCAGTGCTAGTAACAGGGTGGTTGGTGAAAAACTGTTTTTT. Its protein is CSASNRVVGEKLFF. This chain uses TRBV20-1 with TRBJ1-4, with D perhaps matching TRBD1 (6 bases). This CDR3 has 14 residues. Germline V gene lookup returns CDR1 DFQATT and CDR2 SNEGSKA (reference sequence). The V end lost 3 bases, the J end lost 7 bases, and 15 bases lay between the germline ends.

This chain joins TRBV20-1 and TRBJ1-5; possibly TRBD1 for D (6 bases). The CDR3 extends over 14 amino acids. CDR1 is DFQATT and CDR2 is SNEGSKA in the germline V gene (reference sequence). The V and J ends lost 5 bases and 3 bases respectively, with 14 bases between them. In nucleotides, the CDR3 is TGCAGTGCTTCAACAGGGAACCCCAATCAGCCCCAGCATTTT. This translates into CSASTGNPNQPQHF.

This chain uses TRBV29-1 with TRBJ1-1; D remains ambiguous. The CDR3 covers 11 residues. Germline V gene sequence: CDR1 SQVTM, CDR2 ANQGSEA. V lost 7 bases and J lost 4, with 10 bases in between. The CDR3 is CSGPVGTEAFF. In nucleotides, the CDR3 is TGCAGCGGGCCCGTGGGCACTGAAGCTTTCTTT.

The V and J genes are TRBV29-1 and TRBJ2-7; TRBD1 is a possible D gene (5 bases). Per the germline V gene, CDR1 is SQVTM and CDR2 is ANQGSEA. CDR3 length equals 13 residues. Trimming shortened V by 4 bases and J by 5 bases, and 15 bases separated the two germline ends. The CDR3 coding sequence is TGCAGCGTTGGCAGCCAGGGCGCCCACGAGCAGTACTTC. This codes for CSVGSQGAHEQYF.

V and J are TRBV29-1 and TRBJ1-1, with D perhaps matching TRBD1 (5 bases). This CDR3 comprises 15 residues. CDR1 is SQVTM and CDR2 is ANQGSEA in the germline V gene. The V end was cut by 4 bases, the J end by 2 bases, with 17 bases between. The CDR3 here is CSVAPHRTRNTEAFF. The CDR3 coding sequence is TGCAGCGTTGCCCCTCATCGGACAAGAAACACTGAAGCTTTCTTT.

In its sample, this clonotype was seen a few times. The V and J genes are TRBV13 and TRBJ1-1, with unresolved D. In germline, CDR1 is PRHDT, CDR2 FYEKMQ (reference sequence). CDR3 length equals 12 residues. Trimming stripped 5 bases from V and 3 bases from J, with 7 bases between. This chain's CDR3 is CASSVRDTEAFF. The CDR3 DNA sequence: TGTGCCAGCAGCGTGCGGGACACTGAAGCTTTCTTT. The complete variable domain, with remaining parts taken from reference TRBV13 and TRBJ1-1, reads AAGVIQSPRHLIKEKRETATLKCYPIPRHDTVYWYQQGPGQDPQFLISFYEKMQSDKGSIPDRFSAQQFSDYHSELNMSSLELGDSALYFCASSVRDTEAFFGQGTRLTVV.

This clonotype was counted only a few times. This rearrangement joins TRBV6-2 or TRBV6-3 to TRBJ1-4, with 7 bases that match TRBD1. The CDR3 contains 14 residues. V lost 6 bases to trimming and J lost 5 bases; unmatched junction nucleotides: 6. CDR1 is MNHEY and CDR2 is SVGEGT in the germline V gene. The DNA for the CDR3 is TGTGCCAGCAGCTCCGGGACAGAGAATGAAAAACTGTTTTTT. Protein sequence: CASSSGTENEKLFF.

This clonotype was detected only a few times. This sequence joins TRBV28 and TRBJ1-1, with 8 positions matching TRBD1. The V segment lost 7 bases and the J segment 2 bases; nucleotides outside the gene matches: 18. The CDR3 has 18 residues. Germline lookup yields CDR1 MDHEN and CDR2 SYDVKM. CDR3 nucleotide sequence: TGTGCCAGCACCCCCCCACTGTGGGCAGGGGGCACTAACACTGAAGCTTTCTTT. Translation gives CASTPPLWAGGTNTEAFF.

In this sample, this clonotype turned up a few times. CDR3 amino acids: CASSLRLAGDTQYF. The CDR3 region has the DNA TGTGCCAGCAGCTTGCGGCTTGCCGGTGATACGCAGTATTTT. The chain employs TRBV5-5 and TRBJ2-3; D remains unclear. The CDR3 runs to 14 residues. Trimming pared 1 base from V and 6 bases from J, leaving 12 bases between. Germline loops: CDR1 SGHKS, CDR2 YYEKEE (reference sequence).

The table lists this clonotype with many counts. The chain uses TRBV13 and TRBJ1-2; tentatively, D is TRBD1 (5 bases). With 0 bases removed from V and 2 bases from J, the gap between germline ends came to 7 bases. The CDR3 spans 14 residues. Germline lookup yields CDR1 PRHDT and CDR2 FYEKMQ (reference sequence). DNA of the CDR3: TGTGCCAGCAGCTTAGGCCCAGGGAACTATGGCTACACCTTC. Its protein is CASSLGPGNYGYTF.

This clonotype has just a few counts. The chain links TRBV6-5 to TRBJ1-6; D gene unclear. Looked up from germline, CDR1 is MNHEY and CDR2 is SVGAGI. V was shortened by 6 bases and J by 9 bases, with 24 bases between the two germline ends. CDR3 length: 17 amino acids. CDR3 DNA: TGTGCCAGCAGACAAATACGGTTAGCGGATAACAGTTCACCCCTCCACTTT. As protein: CASRQIRLADNSSPLHF.

This clonotype came up many times. This chain links TRBV7-2 with TRBJ2-7; no definite D call. This CDR3 has 14 residues. CDR1 and CDR2 from the germline V gene are SGHTA and FQGNSA. V was shortened by 5 bases and J by 5 bases, with 16 bases between the two germline ends. This CDR3 is CASSLRQGRDEQYF. CDR3 nucleotide sequence: TGTGCCAGCAGCCTGAGACAAGGGCGCGACGAGCAGTACTTC.